The text below deals with one T cell receptor beta chain. The V and J ends lost 0 bases and 7 bases, in that order; junction bases with no gene match: 5. Germline CDR1 MGHDK, CDR2 SYGVNS. The CDR3 consists of 15 residues. Primers included in the PCR were 60 Vbeta and 13 Jbeta primers. Generated by immunoSEQ multiplex PCR, the TCRdb table keeps only in-frame clones and is missing some. The sample shows about 160,000 clones, approximately 80% of them seen only once. This sample is drawn from a study of cytomegalovirus exposure and HLA in healthy donors. Across the study: There were nearly 120 million unique TCR beta sequences, drawn from about 179 million T cells, in an earlier analysis.

The chain combines TRBV25-1 with TRBJ1-4; 7 bases fit TRBD1. The TCR was taken from a man aged 18 to 35 in good health and CMV-seropositive. What was sequenced was PBMCs. CDR3 amino acids: CASSEYRGLGEKLFF. The CDR3 DNA is TGTGCCAGCAGTGAATATAGGGGGCTTGGTGAAAAACTGTTTTTT.